This is a list of T cell receptor beta chains from one sample in a study of Ad26.COV2.S vaccination and SARS-CoV-2 variants. Sequencing was performed with immunoSEQ multiplex PCR; in TCRdb, only in-frame clones are kept and a portion is missing. Counted here are about 350,000 clones, around 89% occurring once; the ten biggest clones make up under 6%. Sequencing was performed on peripheral blood, taken in a trial of Ad26.COV2.S vaccine versus placebo. The source is a person between 18 and 65 years old who received the Ad26.COV2.S COVID-19 vaccine or a placebo. The conserved cysteine and the conserved F or W are not part of the CDR3 here. Each record gives: V gene, CDR3 length, J gene, CDR3 protein.

v_call: TRBV11-2
cdr3_length: 10
j_call: TRBJ2-1
cdr3_aa: ASSLVGDEQF

v_call: TRBV9
cdr3_length: 14
j_call: TRBJ2-3
cdr3_aa: ASSVAVGGHADTQY

v_call: TRBV2
cdr3_length: 12
j_call: TRBJ2-7
cdr3_aa: ASSELRRDYEQY

v_call: TRBV20-1
cdr3_length: 9
j_call: TRBJ2-7
cdr3_aa: SIADTYEQY

v_call: TRBV19
cdr3_length: 11
j_call: TRBJ2-3
cdr3_aa: ASSRDSTDTQY

v_call: TRBV6-6
cdr3_length: 14
j_call: TRBJ2-2
cdr3_aa: ASSLLAGGYTGELF

v_call: TRBV10-3
cdr3_length: 12
j_call: TRBJ1-1
cdr3_aa: AISESRRNTEAF

v_call: TRBV19
cdr3_length: 12
j_call: TRBJ2-1
cdr3_aa: ASMGLASGNEQF

v_call: TRBV4-1
cdr3_length: 12
j_call: TRBJ2-7
cdr3_aa: ASSQGTVSYEQY

v_call: TRBV7-2
cdr3_length: 11
j_call: TRBJ2-7
cdr3_aa: ASSQNQGNEQY

v_call: TRBV11-2
cdr3_length: 17
j_call: TRBJ1-3
cdr3_aa: ASSQTGSEGAVSGNTIY

v_call: TRBV19
cdr3_length: 10
j_call: TRBJ1-5
cdr3_aa: ASSDSNQPQH

v_call: TRBV7-9
cdr3_length: 13
j_call: TRBJ2-1
cdr3_aa: ASSARDRGRDEQF

v_call: TRBV10-3
cdr3_length: 12
j_call: TRBJ2-7
cdr3_aa: AISEIGLATEQY

v_call: TRBV21-1
cdr3_length: 9
j_call: TRBJ2-5
cdr3_aa: ASSRGETQY

v_call: TRBV10-3
cdr3_length: 11
j_call: TRBJ1-1
cdr3_aa: AISSGLNTEAF

v_call: TRBV6-5
cdr3_length: 13
j_call: TRBJ1-3
cdr3_aa: ASSSGTELGNTIY

v_call: TRBV6-2/TRBV6-3
cdr3_length: 14
j_call: TRBJ2-2
cdr3_aa: ASSYEADANTGELF

v_call: TRBV7-9
cdr3_length: 10
j_call: TRBJ1-4
cdr3_aa: ASSPSSEKLF

v_call: TRBV19
cdr3_length: 14
j_call: TRBJ2-2
cdr3_aa: ASSRKREGITGELF

v_call: TRBV19
cdr3_length: 12
j_call: TRBJ1-1
cdr3_aa: ASSMLPDRVGFF

v_call: TRBV7-2
cdr3_length: 15
j_call: TRBJ2-2
cdr3_aa: ASSLSMLAGITGELF

v_call: TRBV5-3
cdr3_length: 14
j_call: TRBJ1-2
cdr3_aa: ARSLGTAARDYGYT

v_call: TRBV5-7
cdr3_length: 14
j_call: TRBJ2-5
cdr3_aa: ASSRHTGQGKETQY

v_call: TRBV7-8
cdr3_length: 13
j_call: TRBJ2-5
cdr3_aa: ASSSEDLYQETQY

v_call: TRBV10-2
cdr3_length: 12
j_call: TRBJ2-1
cdr3_aa: ASALAGGGNEQF

v_call: TRBV7-9
cdr3_length: 16
j_call: TRBJ2-7
cdr3_aa: ASSALRGGTDISYEQY

v_call: TRBV30
cdr3_length: 12
j_call: TRBJ2-3
cdr3_aa: AWGTGGLRDTQY

v_call: TRBV2
cdr3_length: 12
j_call: TRBJ1-1
cdr3_aa: ASSESGMNTEAF

v_call: TRBV18
cdr3_length: 14
j_call: TRBJ2-3
cdr3_aa: ASSPGQGLSTDTQY

v_call: TRBV5-5
cdr3_length: 13
j_call: TRBJ1-6
cdr3_aa: ASSQLFQGSSPLH

v_call: TRBV7-9
cdr3_length: 9
j_call: TRBJ2-7
cdr3_aa: ASSSTYEQY

v_call: TRBV7-2
cdr3_length: 12
j_call: TRBJ1-1
cdr3_aa: ASSQGPEYTEAF

v_call: TRBV5-1
cdr3_length: 14
j_call: TRBJ2-7
cdr3_aa: ASSPISGGGSYEQY

v_call: TRBV28
cdr3_length: 12
j_call: TRBJ2-5
cdr3_aa: ASSLSFGGETQY